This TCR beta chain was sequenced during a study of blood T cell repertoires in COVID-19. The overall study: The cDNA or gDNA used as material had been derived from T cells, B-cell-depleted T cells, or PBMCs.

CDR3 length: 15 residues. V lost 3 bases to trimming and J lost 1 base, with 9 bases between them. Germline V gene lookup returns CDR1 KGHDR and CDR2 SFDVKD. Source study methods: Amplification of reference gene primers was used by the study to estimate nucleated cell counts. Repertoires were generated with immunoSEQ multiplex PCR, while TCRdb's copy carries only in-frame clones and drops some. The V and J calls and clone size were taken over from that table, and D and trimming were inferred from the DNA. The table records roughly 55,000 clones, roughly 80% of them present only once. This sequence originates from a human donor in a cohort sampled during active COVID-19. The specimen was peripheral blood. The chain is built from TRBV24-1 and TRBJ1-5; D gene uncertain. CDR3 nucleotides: TGTGCCACCAGTGATAGCGACGTAAGCAATCAGCCCCAGCATTTT. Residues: CATSDSDVSNQPQHF.